The 6 T cell receptor beta chains below were found in one sample sequenced in a study of blood T cell repertoires in COVID-19. Repertoires were generated with immunoSEQ multiplex PCR, while TCRdb's copy carries only in-frame clones and drops some. The table shows fewer than 70,000 clones, with more than 60% occurring only once. Sample: peripheral blood. The source is a human donor in a cohort sampled during active COVID-19.

The genes are TRBV5-1 and TRBJ2-6; TRBD1 matches 10 bases. The CDR3 totals 18 residues. J gave up 0 bases and V 3 bases, and 6 bases lay outside the gene matches. Germline V gene data show CDR1 as SGHRS and CDR2 as YFSETQ. This CDR3 reads CASSWGDRGRSGANVLTF. The CDR3, as DNA: TGCGCCAGCAGCTGGGGGGACAGGGGACGCTCTGGGGCCAACGTCCTGACTTTC.

This clone was seen only once. The V gene is TRBV28, the J gene TRBJ2-7; 7 bases are shared with TRBD2. V shed 5 bases, J shed 0 bases, and the junction held 13 bases outside the gene matches. There are 17 residues in the CDR3. The germline CDR1 and CDR2 sequences are MDHEN and SYDVKM. DNA of the CDR3: TGTGCCAGCAGTCTGGGGTGGGGGGGATTGAGCTCCTACGAGCAGTACTTC. It translates to CASSLGWGGLSSYEQYF.

To note about this clone: An end of the junction differs from the germline gene, which may be a read error. The chain is built from TRBV19 and TRBJ1-4; maybe TRBD1 (5 bases). CDR3 length: 13 amino acids. Per the germline V gene, CDR1 is LNHDA and CDR2 is SQIVND (reference sequence). CDR3 loop: CASSRDRNGKLFF. CDR3 nucleotide sequence: TGTGCCAGCAGCAGGGATCGAAATGGAAAACTGTTTTTT.

The CDR3 region has the DNA TGTGCCAGCAGATATAACACCGGGGAGCTGTTTTTT. It specifies CASRYNTGELFF. The genes are TRBV27 and TRBJ2-2; D is undetermined. The V end lost 6 bases, the J end lost 2 bases, and 4 bases lay between the germline ends. This CDR3 has 12 residues. Per the germline V gene, CDR1 is MNHEY and CDR2 is SMNVEV (reference sequence).

The rearrangement uses TRBV19 and TRBJ2-7; 11 nucleotides match TRBD2. The CDR3 contains 13 residues. Germline V gene data show CDR1 as LNHDA and CDR2 as SQIVND (reference sequence). J gave up 6 bases and V 5 bases, and 3 bases lay outside the gene matches. The CDR3 reads CASSRGLAGEQYF. CDR3 DNA: TGTGCCAGTAGTCGAGGACTAGCGGGCGAGCAGTACTTC.

This clone was seen a handful of times. The V gene is TRBV9, the J gene TRBJ2-7; 7 nucleotides align to TRBD1. Trimming took 0 bases from V and 0 from J; bases not matched to a gene: 3. CDR1 is SGDLS and CDR2 is YYNGEE in the germline V gene. This CDR3 is built from 15 residues. The DNA for the CDR3 is TGTGCCAGCAGCGTAGCGGCAGGGGGCTCCTACGAGCAGTACTTC. This encodes CASSVAAGGSYEQYF.